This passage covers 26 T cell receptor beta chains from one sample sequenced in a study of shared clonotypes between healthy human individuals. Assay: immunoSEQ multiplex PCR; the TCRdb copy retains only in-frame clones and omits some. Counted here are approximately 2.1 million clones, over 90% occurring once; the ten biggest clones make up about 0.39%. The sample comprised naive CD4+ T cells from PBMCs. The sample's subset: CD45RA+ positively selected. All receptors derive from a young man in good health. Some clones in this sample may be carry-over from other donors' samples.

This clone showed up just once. The CDR3 nucleotides read TGTGCCAGCAGTGAACGCGACAGGCAGTACTTC. Amino acids: CASSERDRQYF. The chain carries TRBV6-1 and TRBJ2-7, with a tentative D call TRBD1 (5 bases). The CDR3 has 11 residues. V was trimmed by 2 bases and J by 9 bases, leaving 8 bases between them. Germline V gene lookup returns CDR1 MNHNS and CDR2 SASEGT.

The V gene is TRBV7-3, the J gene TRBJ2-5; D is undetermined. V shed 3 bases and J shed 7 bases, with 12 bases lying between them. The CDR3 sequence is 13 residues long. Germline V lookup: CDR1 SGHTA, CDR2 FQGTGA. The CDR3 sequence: CASSFVPGGTQYF. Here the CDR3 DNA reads TGTGCCAGCAGCTTTGTCCCGGGTGGGACCCAGTACTTC.

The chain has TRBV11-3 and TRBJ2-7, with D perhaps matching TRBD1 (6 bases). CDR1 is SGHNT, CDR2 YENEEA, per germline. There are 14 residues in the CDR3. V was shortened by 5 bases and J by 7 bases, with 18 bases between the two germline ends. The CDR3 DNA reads TGTGCCAGCAGCCTCCAGGGGAGCCTCGGGGAGCAGTACTTC. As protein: CASSLQGSLGEQYF.

The CDR3 loop is CSVGRSNTGELFF. The CDR3 DNA reads as TGCAGCGTTGGTCGCAGCAACACCGGGGAGCTGTTTTTT. V gene TRBV29-1 combines with J gene TRBJ2-2; D remains unclear. Trimming stripped 4 bases from V and 2 bases from J, with 8 bases between. The length of the CDR3 is 13 residues. The V gene's germline CDR1 is SQVTM and CDR2 ANQGSEA.

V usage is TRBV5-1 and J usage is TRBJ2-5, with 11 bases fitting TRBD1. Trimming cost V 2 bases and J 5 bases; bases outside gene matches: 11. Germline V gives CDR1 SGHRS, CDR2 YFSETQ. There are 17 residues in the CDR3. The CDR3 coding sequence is TGCGCCAGCAGCTTCGGACAGGGGGCCCGCGTGGAGGAGACCCAGTACTTC. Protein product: CASSFGQGARVEETQYF.

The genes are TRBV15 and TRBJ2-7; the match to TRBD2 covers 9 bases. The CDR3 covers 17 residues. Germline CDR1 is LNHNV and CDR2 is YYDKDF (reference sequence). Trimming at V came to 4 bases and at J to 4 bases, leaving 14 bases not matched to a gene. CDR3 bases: TGTGCCACCAGCATGGGGGGGTCAAGCGGGAGGAGATACGAGCAGTACTTC. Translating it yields CATSMGGSSGRRYEQYF.

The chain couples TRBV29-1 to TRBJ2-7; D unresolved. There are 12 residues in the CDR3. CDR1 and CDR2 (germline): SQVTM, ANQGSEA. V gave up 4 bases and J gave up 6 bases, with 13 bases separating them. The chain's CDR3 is CSVATPSIEQYF. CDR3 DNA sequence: TGCAGCGTTGCTACGCCCTCTATCGAGCAGTACTTC.

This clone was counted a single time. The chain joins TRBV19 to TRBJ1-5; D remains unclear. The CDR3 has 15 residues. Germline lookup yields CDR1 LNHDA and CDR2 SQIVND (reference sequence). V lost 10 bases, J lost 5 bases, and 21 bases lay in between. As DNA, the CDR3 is TGTGCCACTAAAAGGTATGGAGTTTTGGATCAGCCCCAGCATTTT. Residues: CATKRYGVLDQPQHF.

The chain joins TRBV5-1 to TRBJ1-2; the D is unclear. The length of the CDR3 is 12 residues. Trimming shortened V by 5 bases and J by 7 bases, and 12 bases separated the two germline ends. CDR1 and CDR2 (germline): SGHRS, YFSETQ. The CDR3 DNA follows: TGCGCCAGCAGAATAGGTAGGGCTGGCTACACCTTC. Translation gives CASRIGRAGYTF.

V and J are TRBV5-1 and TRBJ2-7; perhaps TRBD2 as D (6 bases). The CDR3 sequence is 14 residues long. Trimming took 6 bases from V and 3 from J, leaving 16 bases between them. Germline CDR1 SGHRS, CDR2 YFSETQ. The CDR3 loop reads CASTRPGTLYEQYF. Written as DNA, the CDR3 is TGCGCCAGCACCCGACCCGGGACTCTCTACGAGCAGTACTTC.

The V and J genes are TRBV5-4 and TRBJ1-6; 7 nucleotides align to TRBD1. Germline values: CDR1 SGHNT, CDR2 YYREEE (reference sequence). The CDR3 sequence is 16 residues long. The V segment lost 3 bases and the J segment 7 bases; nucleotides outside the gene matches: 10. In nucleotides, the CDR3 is TGTGCCAGCAGCTCGACTCCGGGACAGTGGAATTCACCCCTCCACTTT. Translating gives CASSSTPGQWNSPLHF.

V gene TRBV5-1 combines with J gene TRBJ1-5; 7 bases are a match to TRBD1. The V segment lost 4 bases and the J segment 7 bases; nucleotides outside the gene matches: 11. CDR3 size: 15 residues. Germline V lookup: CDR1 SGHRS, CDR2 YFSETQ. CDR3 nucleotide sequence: TGCGCCAGCAGCGGTACAGGGGAAAGCGGCCAGCCCCAGCATTTT. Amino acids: CASSGTGESGQPQHF.

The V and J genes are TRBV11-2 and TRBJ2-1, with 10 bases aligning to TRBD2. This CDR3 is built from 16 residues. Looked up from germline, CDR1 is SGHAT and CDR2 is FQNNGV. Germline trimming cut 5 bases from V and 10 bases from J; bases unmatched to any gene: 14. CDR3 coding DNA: TGTGCCAGCAGCCCGCTGAGCGGGAGGGCCTTAGGGGAGCAGTTCTTC. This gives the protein CASSPLSGRALGEQFF.

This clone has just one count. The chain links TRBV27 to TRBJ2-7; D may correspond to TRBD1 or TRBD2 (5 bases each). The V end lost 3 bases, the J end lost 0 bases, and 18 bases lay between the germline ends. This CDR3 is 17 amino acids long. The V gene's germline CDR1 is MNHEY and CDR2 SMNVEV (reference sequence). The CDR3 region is CASSLGFGGPHSYEQYF. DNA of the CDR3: TGTGCCAGCAGTTTGGGGTTTGGGGGTCCCCACTCCTACGAGCAGTACTTC.

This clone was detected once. CDR3: CATAGALGEKLFF. As DNA, the CDR3 is TGTGCCACCGCGGGGGCCTTAGGAGAAAAACTGTTTTTT. The chain employs TRBV6-5 and TRBJ1-4; D is possibly TRBD1 (6 bases). This CDR3 is built from 13 residues. V was trimmed by 10 bases and J by 8 bases, leaving 17 bases between them. CDR1 and CDR2 (germline): MNHEY, SVGAGI.

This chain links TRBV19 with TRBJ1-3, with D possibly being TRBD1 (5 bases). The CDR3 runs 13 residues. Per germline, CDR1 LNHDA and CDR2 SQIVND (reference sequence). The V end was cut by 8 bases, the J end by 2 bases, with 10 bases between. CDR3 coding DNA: TGTGCCAGTGGAGGGGTTGCTGGAAACACCATATATTTT. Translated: CASGGVAGNTIYF.

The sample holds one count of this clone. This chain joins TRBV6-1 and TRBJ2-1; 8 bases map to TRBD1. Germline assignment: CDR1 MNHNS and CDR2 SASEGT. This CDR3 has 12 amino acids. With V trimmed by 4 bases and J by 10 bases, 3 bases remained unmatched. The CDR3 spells CASSGGQGEQFF. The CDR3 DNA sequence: TGTGCCAGCAGTGGAGGACAGGGCGAGCAGTTCTTC.

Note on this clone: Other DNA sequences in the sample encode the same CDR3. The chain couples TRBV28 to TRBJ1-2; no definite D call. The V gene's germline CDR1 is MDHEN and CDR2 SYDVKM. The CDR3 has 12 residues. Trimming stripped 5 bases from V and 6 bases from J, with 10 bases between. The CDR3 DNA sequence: TGTGCCAGCAGTCCCCGGACGGATGGCTACACCTTC. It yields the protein CASSPRTDGYTF.

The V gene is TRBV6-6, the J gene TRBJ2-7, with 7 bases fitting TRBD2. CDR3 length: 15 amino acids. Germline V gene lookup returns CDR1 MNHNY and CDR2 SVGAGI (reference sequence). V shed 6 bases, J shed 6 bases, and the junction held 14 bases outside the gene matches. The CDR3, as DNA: TGTGCCAGCAGCCAACTAGTTGGGGGGGAACTCGAGCAGTACTTC. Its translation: CASSQLVGGELEQYF.

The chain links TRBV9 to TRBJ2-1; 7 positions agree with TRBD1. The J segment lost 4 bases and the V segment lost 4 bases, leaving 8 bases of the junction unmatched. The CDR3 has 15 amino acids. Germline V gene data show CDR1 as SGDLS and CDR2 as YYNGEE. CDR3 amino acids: CASSPRDSRYNEQFF. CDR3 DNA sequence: TGTGCCAGCAGCCCCCGGGACAGCCGTTACAATGAGCAGTTCTTC.

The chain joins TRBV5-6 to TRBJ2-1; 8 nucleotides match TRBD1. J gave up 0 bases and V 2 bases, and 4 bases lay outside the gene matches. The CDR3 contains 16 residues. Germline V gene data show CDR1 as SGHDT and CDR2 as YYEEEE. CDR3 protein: CASSLFTGGSYNEQFF. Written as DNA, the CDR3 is TGTGCCAGCAGCTTATTCACAGGGGGCTCCTACAATGAGCAGTTCTTC.

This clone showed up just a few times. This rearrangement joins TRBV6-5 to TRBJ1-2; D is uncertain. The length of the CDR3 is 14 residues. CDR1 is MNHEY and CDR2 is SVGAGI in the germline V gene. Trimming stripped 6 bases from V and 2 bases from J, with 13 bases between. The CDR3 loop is CASSRAYANYGYTF. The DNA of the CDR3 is TGTGCCAGCAGCCGAGCCTACGCGAACTATGGCTACACCTTC.

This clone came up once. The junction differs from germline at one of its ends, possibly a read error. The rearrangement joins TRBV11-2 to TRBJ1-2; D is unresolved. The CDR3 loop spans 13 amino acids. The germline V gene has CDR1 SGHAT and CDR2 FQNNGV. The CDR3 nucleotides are TGTGCCAGCAGCCTAGATGGGGAGGGTGGCTACACCTTC. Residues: CASSLDGEGGYTF.

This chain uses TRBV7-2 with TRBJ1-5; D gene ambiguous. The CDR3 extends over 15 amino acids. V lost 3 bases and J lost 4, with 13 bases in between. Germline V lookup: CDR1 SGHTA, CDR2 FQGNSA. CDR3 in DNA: TGTGCCAGCAGCTTGTCCGGGTACCGAAATCAGCCCCAGCATTTT. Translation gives CASSLSGYRNQPQHF. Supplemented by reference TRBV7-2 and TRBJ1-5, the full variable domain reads GAGVSQSPSNKVTEKGKDVELRCDPISGHTALYWYRQSLGQGLEFLIYFQGNSAPDKSGLPSDRFSAERTGGSVSTLTIQRTQQEDSAVYLCASSLSGYRNQPQHFGDGTRLSIL.

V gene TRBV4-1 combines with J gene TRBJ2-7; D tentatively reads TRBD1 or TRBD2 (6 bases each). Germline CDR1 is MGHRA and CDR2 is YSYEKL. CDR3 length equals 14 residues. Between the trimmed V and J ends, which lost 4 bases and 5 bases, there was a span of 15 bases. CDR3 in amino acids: CASSPPGGVNEQYF. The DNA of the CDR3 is TGCGCCAGCAGCCCCCCCGGGGGCGTGAACGAGCAGTACTTC.

CDR3 in DNA: TGTGCCACCAGCAGAGTTCTGAACACCGGGGAGCTGTTTTTT. It yields the protein CATSRVLNTGELFF. The gene calls are TRBV15 and TRBJ2-2; D is uncertain. Trimming shortened V by 1 base and J by 1 base, and 4 bases separated the two germline ends. The germline CDR1 and CDR2 sequences are LNHNV and YYDKDF (reference sequence). This CDR3 contains 14 residues.